Reported below is one T cell receptor (beta chain). A multiplex PCR was run with 60 Vbeta primers and 13 Jbeta primers. Some clones are missing from TCRdb's copy, which holds only in-frame ones; the method was immunoSEQ multiplex PCR. The table records about 150,000 clones, approximately 61% of them present only once. This specimen comes from a study of cytomegalovirus exposure and HLA in healthy donors. Study-level information: An early data release held 70 million to 90 million unique TCRs from HLA-typed donors. Of the donors genotyped, about 390 in all, around 76% fell in the Caucasian-associated ancestry cluster.

The CDR3 is 14 amino acids. Germline lookup yields CDR1 WNHNN and CDR2 SYGVQD (reference sequence). V dropped 5 bases and J dropped 6; count of bases not matched to a gene: 2. This chain links TRBV10-1 with TRBJ2-7; 15 bases match TRBD2. The source of this sequence is a human donor in good health. The sequencing input was PBMCs. The CDR3 is CASSKGLAGGEQYF. The CDR3 nucleotides are TGCGCCAGCAGTAAGGGACTAGCGGGAGGCGAGCAGTACTTC.